These 17 T cell receptor beta chains share one sample of origin, sequenced in a study of blood T cell repertoires in COVID-19. This table comes from immunoSEQ multiplex PCR, and its TCRdb copy is limited to in-frame clones, with some not included. The sample shows about 190,000 clones, roughly 86% of them seen only once. The sequenced sample consisted of peripheral blood. The source is a woman in her 70s with active or convalescent COVID-19.

The chain recombines TRBV12-3 or TRBV12-4 with TRBJ2-3; TRBD1 might be the D (6 bases). V lost 10 bases, J lost 0 bases, and 11 bases lay in between. The CDR3 covers 13 residues. This CDR3 is CATRQDSTDTQYF. CDR3 nucleotides: TGTGCCACTCGACAGGATAGCACAGATACGCAGTATTTT.

The sample holds a few counts of this clone. The rearrangement joins TRBV18 to TRBJ1-6, with unresolved D. Trimming took off 2 bases at V and 5 bases at J, with 19 bases between the two ends. The CDR3 is 18 residues long. Germline V gives CDR1 KGHSH, CDR2 LQKENI. The CDR3 region is CASSPYRQTTRDNSPLHF. Here the CDR3 DNA reads TGTGCCAGCTCACCATATAGGCAGACTACCAGAGATAATTCACCCCTCCACTTT.

J is TRBJ1-4 and V is TRBV5-4; the D is unclear. V lost 0 bases, J lost 5 bases, and 2 bases lay in between. Germline CDR1 and CDR2: SGHNT and YYREEE (reference sequence). The CDR3 is 12 residues long. The CDR3 loop reads CASSLVNEKLFF. DNA of the CDR3: TGTGCCAGCAGCTTGGTAAATGAAAAACTGTTTTTT.

At least ten counts were recorded for this clone. The chain links TRBV5-4 to TRBJ2-2; TRBD1 matches 9 bases. V dropped 4 bases and J dropped 7; count of bases not matched to a gene: 11. Germline-derived CDR1 and CDR2 are SGHNT and YYREEE (reference sequence). The CDR3 runs 16 residues. DNA for the CDR3: TGTGCCAGCAGCCGGGGCCACAGGGGGCAGAACGGGGAGCTGTTTTTT. Encoded protein: CASSRGHRGQNGELFF.

The chain couples TRBV6-5 to TRBJ1-2; the D is unclear. Germline V gives CDR1 MNHEY, CDR2 SVGAGI. V lost 0 bases and J 2 bases, leaving 7 bases between the germline ends. The CDR3 contains 14 residues. CDR3 coding DNA: TGTGCCAGCAGTTACTCGCTATTGAACTATGGCTACACCTTC. Translated, it gives CASSYSLLNYGYTF.

The CDR3 DNA reads TGTGCCAGCAGTGAAAAGACAGGGGGAAAGGTCACGCGAGAGACCCAGTACTTC. Its protein is CASSEKTGGKVTRETQYF. This chain joins TRBV6-1 and TRBJ2-5; 9 positions match TRBD1. The trim removed 2 bases at V and 4 bases at J, leaving 14 bases unmatched. Germline CDR1 reads MNHNS; CDR2 reads SASEGT. The CDR3 consists of 18 residues.

This clone was detected many times. The genes are TRBV15 and TRBJ2-6, with D perhaps TRBD2 (6 bases). This CDR3 comprises 18 residues. CDR1 and CDR2 (germline): LNHNV, YYDKDF (reference sequence). The germline V and J ends were trimmed by 0 bases and 4 bases, with 16 bases remaining between them. In DNA form, the CDR3 reads TGTGCCACCAGCAGAGATCCCCTGGGGAGGACAGGGGCCAACGTCCTGACTTTC. Its protein product is CATSRDPLGRTGANVLTF. Looking up the rest from reference TRBV15 and TRBJ2-6 gives the full variable domain: DAMVIQNPRYQVTQFGKPVTLSCSQTLNHNVMYWYQQKSSQAPKLLFHYYDKDFNNEADTPDNFQSRRPNTSFCFLDIRSPGLGDTAMYLCATSRDPLGRTGANVLTFGAGSRLTVL.

This clone was found a few times. The V call is TRBV9, the J call TRBJ2-5; 8 positions agree with TRBD1. The ends lost 4 bases at V and 1 base at J; junction bases unmatched: 3. This CDR3 is built from 14 residues. The germline V gene has CDR1 SGDLS and CDR2 YYNGEE. CDR3 in amino acids: CASSRGQGQETQYF. The CDR3 DNA reads as TGTGCCAGCAGCCGAGGACAGGGCCAAGAGACCCAGTACTTC.

The CDR3 nucleotides are TGTGCCAGCAGTTTCGGTGGAAACACCATATATTTT. This codes for CASSFGGNTIYF. The chain recombines TRBV28 with TRBJ1-3; D gene uncertain. Trimming took off 3 bases at V and 3 bases at J, with 3 bases between the two ends. This CDR3 comprises 12 residues. CDR1 is MDHEN, CDR2 SYDVKM, per germline. Full variable domain (remainder filled in from reference TRBV28 and TRBJ1-3): DVKVTQSSRYLVKRTGEKVFLECVQDMDHENMFWYRQDPGLGLRLIYFSYDVKMKEKGDIPEGYSVSREKKERFSLILESASTNQTSMYLCASSFGGNTIYFGEGSWLTVV.

This chain uses TRBV7-9 with TRBJ1-2; D gene unclear. The CDR3 sequence is 15 residues long. From germline, CDR1 is SEHNR and CDR2 FQNEAQ (reference sequence). The V gene lost 11 bases and the J gene lost 0 bases, with 19 bases spanning the gap. The CDR3 spells CAGESVGLSNYGYTF. CDR3 bases: TGTGCCGGGGAGTCAGTCGGCCTATCTAACTATGGCTACACCTTC.

Many counts were recorded for this clone. The chain has TRBV4-1 and TRBJ2-2; 9 bases align to TRBD1. The trim removed 0 bases at V and 6 bases at J, leaving 2 bases unmatched. The germline V gene encodes CDR1 MGHRA and CDR2 YSYEKL. This CDR3 is 15 amino acids long. The CDR3: CASSQDNRGPGELFF. In nucleotides, the CDR3 is TGCGCCAGCAGCCAAGATAACAGGGGGCCCGGGGAGCTGTTTTTT.

The CDR3 DNA follows: TGCAGCGTTTCAGGGGAGTCCTACGAGCAGTACTTC. Protein product: CSVSGESYEQYF. The genes are TRBV29-1 and TRBJ2-7, with a tentative D call TRBD1 (6 bases). V lost 5 bases and J 1 base, leaving 9 bases between the germline ends. CDR1 SQVTM and CDR2 ANQGSEA come from the germline V gene. The CDR3 runs 12 residues.

This clone was seen more than once but under ten times. V and J are TRBV5-8 and TRBJ2-1; 11 nucleotides match TRBD2. CDR1 SGHTS and CDR2 YDEGEE come from the germline V gene. This CDR3 contains 14 residues. V lost 4 bases to trimming and J lost 8 bases; unmatched junction nucleotides: 5. DNA for the CDR3: TGTGCCAGCAGCCAAACTAGCGGGAGAGATGAGCAGTTCTTC. Translated, it gives CASSQTSGRDEQFF.

This clone appeared once. The rearrangement links TRBV18 to TRBJ2-3; 10 nucleotides line up with TRBD2. CDR1 and CDR2 from the germline V gene are KGHSH and LQKENI. V lost 3 bases and J lost 2; bases outside the gene matches: 11. This CDR3 has 18 amino acids. CDR3 in DNA: TGTGCCAGCTCACCCCTGGGAACTAGCGGGACTTCCACAGATACGCAGTATTTT. Protein: CASSPLGTSGTSTDTQYF.

V is TRBV19 and J is TRBJ1-1; D not resolved. The CDR3 covers 14 residues. CDR1 and CDR2 from the germline V gene are LNHDA and SQIVND (reference sequence). Trimming removed 3 bases at V and 5 bases at J, with 13 bases between. CDR3: CASSIYGIRTEAFF. CDR3 coding DNA: TGTGCCAGTAGTATTTACGGGATAAGGACTGAAGCTTTCTTT.

About this clone itself: The same CDR3 arises from other DNA sequences in this sample as well. The chain employs TRBV29-1 and TRBJ2-3; D may be TRBD1 (6 bases). CDR3 size: 12 residues. Between the trimmed V and J ends, which lost 4 bases and 3 bases, there was a span of 8 bases. Germline-derived CDR1 and CDR2 are SQVTM and ANQGSEA. The CDR3 loop reads CSVGQATDTQYF. CDR3 DNA sequence: TGCAGCGTTGGACAGGCGACAGATACGCAGTATTTT.

The chain uses TRBV18 and TRBJ1-1; the D is unclear. Germline-derived CDR1 and CDR2 are KGHSH and LQKENI. V was pared by 5 bases and J by 6 bases, with 10 bases between. This CDR3 has 12 amino acids. In DNA form, the CDR3 reads TGTGCCAGCTCAGCGGGTTCCGCTGAAGCTTTCTTT. Residues: CASSAGSAEAFF.